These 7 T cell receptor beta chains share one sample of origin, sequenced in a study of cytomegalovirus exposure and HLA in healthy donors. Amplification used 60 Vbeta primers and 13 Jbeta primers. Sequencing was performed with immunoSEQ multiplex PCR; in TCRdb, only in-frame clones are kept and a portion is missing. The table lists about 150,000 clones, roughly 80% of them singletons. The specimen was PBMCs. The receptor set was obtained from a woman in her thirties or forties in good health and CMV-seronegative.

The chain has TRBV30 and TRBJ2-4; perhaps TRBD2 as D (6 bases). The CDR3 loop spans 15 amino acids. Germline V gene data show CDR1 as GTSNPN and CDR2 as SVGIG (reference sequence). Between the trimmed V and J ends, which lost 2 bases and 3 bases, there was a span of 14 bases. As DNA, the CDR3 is TGTGCCTGGAGTTTTATGGGGGGTAACAAAAACATTCAGTACTTC. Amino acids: CAWSFMGGNKNIQYF.

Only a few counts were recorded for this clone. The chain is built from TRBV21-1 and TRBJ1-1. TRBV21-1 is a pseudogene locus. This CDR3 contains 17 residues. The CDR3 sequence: CASSFATVRGMNTEAFF. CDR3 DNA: TGTGCCAGCAGCTTTGCCACAGTGCGGGGAATGAACACTGAAGCTTTCTTT.

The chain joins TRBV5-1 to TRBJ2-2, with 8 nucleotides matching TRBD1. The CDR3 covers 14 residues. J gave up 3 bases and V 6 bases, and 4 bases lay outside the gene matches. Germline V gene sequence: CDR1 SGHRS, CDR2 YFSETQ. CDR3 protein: CASMAGGYTGELFF. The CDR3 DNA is TGCGCCAGCATGGCAGGGGGCTACACCGGGGAGCTGTTTTTT.

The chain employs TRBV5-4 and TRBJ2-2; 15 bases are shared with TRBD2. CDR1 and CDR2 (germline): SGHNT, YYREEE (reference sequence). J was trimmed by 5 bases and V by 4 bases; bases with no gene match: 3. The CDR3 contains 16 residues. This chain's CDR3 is CASSAGLAGGTGELFF. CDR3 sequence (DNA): TGTGCCAGCAGCGCCGGACTAGCGGGAGGGACCGGGGAGCTGTTTTTT.

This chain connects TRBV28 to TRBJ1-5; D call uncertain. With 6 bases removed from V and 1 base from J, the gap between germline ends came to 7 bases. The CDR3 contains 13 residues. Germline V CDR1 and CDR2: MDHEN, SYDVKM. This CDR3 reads CASSQESNQPQHF. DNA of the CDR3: TGTGCCAGCAGCCAGGAAAGCAATCAGCCCCAGCATTTT.

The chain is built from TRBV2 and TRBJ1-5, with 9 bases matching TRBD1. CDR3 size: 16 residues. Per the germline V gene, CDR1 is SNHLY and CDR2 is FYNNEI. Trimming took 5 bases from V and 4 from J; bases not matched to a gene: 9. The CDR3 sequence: CASSRTRTGANQPQHF. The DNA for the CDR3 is TGTGCCAGCAGTAGAACTCGGACAGGGGCAAATCAGCCCCAGCATTTT.

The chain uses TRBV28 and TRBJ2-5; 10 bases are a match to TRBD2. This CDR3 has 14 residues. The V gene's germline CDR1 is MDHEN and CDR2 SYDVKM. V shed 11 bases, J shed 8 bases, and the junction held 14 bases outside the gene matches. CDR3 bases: TGTGCCGGACTCTCAGCGGGGGGGGGCTCCACCCAGTACTTC. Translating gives CAGLSAGGGSTQYF.